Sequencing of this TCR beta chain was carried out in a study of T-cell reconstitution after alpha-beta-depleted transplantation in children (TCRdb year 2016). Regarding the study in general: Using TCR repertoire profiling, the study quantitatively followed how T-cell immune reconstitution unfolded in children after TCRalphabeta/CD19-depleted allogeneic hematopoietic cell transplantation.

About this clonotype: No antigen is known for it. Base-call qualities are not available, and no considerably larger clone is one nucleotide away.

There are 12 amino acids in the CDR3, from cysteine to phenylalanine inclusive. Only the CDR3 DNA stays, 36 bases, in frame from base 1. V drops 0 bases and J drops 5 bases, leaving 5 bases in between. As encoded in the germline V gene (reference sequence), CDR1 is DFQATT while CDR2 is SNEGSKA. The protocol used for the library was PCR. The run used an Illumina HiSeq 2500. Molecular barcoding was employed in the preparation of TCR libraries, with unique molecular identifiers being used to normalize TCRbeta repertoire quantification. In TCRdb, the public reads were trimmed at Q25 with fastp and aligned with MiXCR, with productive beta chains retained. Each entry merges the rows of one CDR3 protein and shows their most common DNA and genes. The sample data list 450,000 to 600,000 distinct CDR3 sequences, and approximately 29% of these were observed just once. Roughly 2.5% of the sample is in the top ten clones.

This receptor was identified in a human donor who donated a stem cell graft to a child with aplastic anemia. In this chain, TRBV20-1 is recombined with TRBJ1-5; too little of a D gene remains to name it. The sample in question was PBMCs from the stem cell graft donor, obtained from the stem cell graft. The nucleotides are TGCAGTGCTAGAGAGAAGTATCAGCCCCAGCATTTT. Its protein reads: CSAREKYQPQHF.